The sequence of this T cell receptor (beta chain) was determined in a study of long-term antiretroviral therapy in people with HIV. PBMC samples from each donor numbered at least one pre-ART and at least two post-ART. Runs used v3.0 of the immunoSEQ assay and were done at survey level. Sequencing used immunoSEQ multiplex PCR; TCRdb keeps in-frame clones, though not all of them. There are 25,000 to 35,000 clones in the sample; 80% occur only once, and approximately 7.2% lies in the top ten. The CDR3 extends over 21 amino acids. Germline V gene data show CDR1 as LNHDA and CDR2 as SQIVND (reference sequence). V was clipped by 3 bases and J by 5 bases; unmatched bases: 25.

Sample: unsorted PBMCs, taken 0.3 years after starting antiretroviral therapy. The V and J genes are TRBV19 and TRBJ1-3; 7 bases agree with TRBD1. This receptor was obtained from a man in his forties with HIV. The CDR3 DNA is TGTGCCAGTAGTATTTTCTACAGGCGGGACAGTGATTATCGCTTAAGAAACACCATATATTTT. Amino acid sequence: CASSIFYRRDSDYRLRNTIYF.